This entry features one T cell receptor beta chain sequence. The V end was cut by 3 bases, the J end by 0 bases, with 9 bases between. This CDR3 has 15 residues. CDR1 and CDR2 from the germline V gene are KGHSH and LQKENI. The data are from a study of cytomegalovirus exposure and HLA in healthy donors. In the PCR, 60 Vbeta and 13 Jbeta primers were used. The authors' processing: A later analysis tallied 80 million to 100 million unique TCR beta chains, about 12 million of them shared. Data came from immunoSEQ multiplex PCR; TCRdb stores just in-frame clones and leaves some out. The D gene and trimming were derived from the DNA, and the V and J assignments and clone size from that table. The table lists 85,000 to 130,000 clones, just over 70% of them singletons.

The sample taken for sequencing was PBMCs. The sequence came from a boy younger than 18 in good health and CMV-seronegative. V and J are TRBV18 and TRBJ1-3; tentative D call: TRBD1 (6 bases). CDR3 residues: CASSPGQSSGNTIYF. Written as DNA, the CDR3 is TGTGCCAGCTCACCGGGACAAAGCTCTGGAAACACCATATATTTT.